This T cell receptor beta chain was sequenced during a study of CD8 T cells in ankylosing spondylitis. The TCR beta libraries were generated through quantitative 5'-RACE incorporating molecular barcodes. TCRdb used MiXCR to reprocess the 5' RACE reads, holding one entry per CDR3 protein. The sample yields roughly 490,000 distinct CDR3 sequences, about 5.4% seen once. This clonotype was detected only a few times. Its antigen is not known. This CDR3 is built from 16 residues. V gave up 2 bases and J gave up 6 bases; unmatched junction bases: 12. In germline, CDR1 is DFQATT, CDR2 SNEGSKA (reference sequence). General study points: Disease-associated clones were CD8+ and fairly uncommon in peripheral blood. Blood of patients with ankylosing spondylitis appeared to be characterized by a TCR beta motif of 8 or 9 highly homologous variants. Matched synovial fluid from ankylosing spondylitis patients was reported to be enriched for disease-linked clones.

The receptor's source is a male donor with ankylosing spondylitis. The sequenced sample consisted of blood, either unsorted or a sorted T cell fraction (not recorded which). V usage is TRBV20-1 and J usage is TRBJ2-1; 8 nucleotides align to TRBD2. The CDR3 region is CSARRPGTSASNEQFF. The CDR3 DNA sequence: TGCAGTGCTAGACGCCCAGGGACTAGTGCTTCCAATGAGCAGTTCTTC.